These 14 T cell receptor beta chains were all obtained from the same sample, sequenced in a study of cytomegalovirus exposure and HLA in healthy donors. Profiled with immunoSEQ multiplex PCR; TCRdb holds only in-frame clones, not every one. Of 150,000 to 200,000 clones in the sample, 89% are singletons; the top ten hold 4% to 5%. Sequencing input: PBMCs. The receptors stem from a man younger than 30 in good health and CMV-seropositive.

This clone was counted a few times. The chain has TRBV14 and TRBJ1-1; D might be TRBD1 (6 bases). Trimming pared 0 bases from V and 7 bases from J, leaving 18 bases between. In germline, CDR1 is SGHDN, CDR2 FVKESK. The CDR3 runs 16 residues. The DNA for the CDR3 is TGTGCCAGCAGCCAAGACTTAGACAGGAGGCAAATTGAAGCTTTCTTT. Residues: CASSQDLDRRQIEAFF.

This chain's CDR3 is CASSSPDRLGTYEQYF. The CDR3 DNA is TGTGCCAGTAGTTCCCCGGACAGGTTAGGGACCTACGAGCAGTACTTC. V usage is TRBV19 and J usage is TRBJ2-7; 7 positions agree with TRBD1. The CDR3 has 16 residues. The germline V gene has CDR1 LNHDA and CDR2 SQIVND (reference sequence). Trimming at V came to 5 bases and at J to 2 bases, leaving 12 bases not matched to a gene.

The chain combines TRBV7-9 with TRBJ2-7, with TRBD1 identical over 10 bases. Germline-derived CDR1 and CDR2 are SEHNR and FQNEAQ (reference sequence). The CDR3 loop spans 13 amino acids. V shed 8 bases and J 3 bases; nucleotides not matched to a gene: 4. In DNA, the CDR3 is TGTGCCAGCTCTGGACAGGGGGTCTACGAGCAGTACTTC. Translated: CASSGQGVYEQYF.

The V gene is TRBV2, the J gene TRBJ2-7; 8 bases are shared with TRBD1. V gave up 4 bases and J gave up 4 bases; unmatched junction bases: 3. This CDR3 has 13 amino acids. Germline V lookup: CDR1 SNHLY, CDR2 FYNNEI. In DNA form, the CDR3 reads TGTGCCAGCAGTGGGACAGGGTTATACGAGCAGTACTTC. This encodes CASSGTGLYEQYF.

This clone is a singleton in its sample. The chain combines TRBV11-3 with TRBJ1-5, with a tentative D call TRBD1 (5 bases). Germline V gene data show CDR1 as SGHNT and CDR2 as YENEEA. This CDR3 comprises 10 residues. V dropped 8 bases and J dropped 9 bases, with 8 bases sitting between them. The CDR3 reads CASGGGPQHF. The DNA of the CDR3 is TGTGCCAGCGGGGGAGGGCCCCAGCATTTT.

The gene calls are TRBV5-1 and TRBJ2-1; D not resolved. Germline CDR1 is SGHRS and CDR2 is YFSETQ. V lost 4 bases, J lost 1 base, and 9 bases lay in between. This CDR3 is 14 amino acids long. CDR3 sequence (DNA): TGCGCCAGCAGCATCGGAGCTTCCTACAATGAGCAGTTCTTC. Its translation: CASSIGASYNEQFF.

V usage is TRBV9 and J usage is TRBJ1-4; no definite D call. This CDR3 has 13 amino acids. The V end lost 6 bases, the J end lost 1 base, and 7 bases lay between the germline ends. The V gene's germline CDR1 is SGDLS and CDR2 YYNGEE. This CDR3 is CASNRGTNEKLFF. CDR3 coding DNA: TGTGCCAGCAATAGAGGAACTAATGAAAAACTGTTTTTT.

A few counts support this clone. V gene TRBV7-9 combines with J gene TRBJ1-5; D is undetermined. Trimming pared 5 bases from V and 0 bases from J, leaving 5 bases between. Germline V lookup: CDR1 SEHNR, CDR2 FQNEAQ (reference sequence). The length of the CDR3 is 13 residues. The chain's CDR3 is CASSLRSNQPQHF. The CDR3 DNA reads TGTGCCAGCAGCCTGCGTAGCAATCAGCCCCAGCATTTT.

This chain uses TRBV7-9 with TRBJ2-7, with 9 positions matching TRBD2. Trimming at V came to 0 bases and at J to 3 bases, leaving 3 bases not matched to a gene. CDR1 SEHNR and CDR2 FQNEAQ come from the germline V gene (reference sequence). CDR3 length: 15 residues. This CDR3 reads CASSLAGGRVYEQYF. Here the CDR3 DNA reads TGTGCCAGCAGCTTAGCTGGCGGGAGGGTCTACGAGCAGTACTTC.

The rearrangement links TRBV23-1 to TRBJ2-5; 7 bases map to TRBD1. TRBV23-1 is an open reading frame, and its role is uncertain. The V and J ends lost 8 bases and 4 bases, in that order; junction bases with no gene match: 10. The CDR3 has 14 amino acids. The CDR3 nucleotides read TGCGCCAGCGGAAACAGGGGTTTAAGAGAGACCCAGTACTTC. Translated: CASGNRGLRETQYF.

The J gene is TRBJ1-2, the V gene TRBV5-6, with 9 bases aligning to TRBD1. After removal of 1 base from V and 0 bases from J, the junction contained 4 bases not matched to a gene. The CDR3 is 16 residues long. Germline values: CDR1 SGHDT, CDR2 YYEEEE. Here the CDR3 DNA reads TGTGCCAGCAGCTTGCGAGGGACAGGGTCTAACTATGGCTACACCTTC. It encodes CASSLRGTGSNYGYTF.

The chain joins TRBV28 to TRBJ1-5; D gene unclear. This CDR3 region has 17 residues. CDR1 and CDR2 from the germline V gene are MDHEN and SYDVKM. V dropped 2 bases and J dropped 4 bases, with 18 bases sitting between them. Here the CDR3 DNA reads TGTGCCAGCAGTTTAAGGTCCGTCGGGAAAGGAAATCAGCCCCAGCATTTT. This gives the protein CASSLRSVGKGNQPQHF. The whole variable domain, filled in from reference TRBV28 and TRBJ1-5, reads DVKVTQSSRYLVKRTGEKVFLECVQDMDHENMFWYRQDPGLGLRLIYFSYDVKMKEKGDIPEGYSVSREKKERFSLILESASTNQTSMYLCASSLRSVGKGNQPQHFGDGTRLSIL.

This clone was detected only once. CDR3 DNA sequence: TGTGCCAGTAGGAAACAGGGGGCGAGGGTTGGGAACACTGAAGCTTTCTTT. Translating gives CASRKQGARVGNTEAFF. The chain combines TRBV19 with TRBJ1-1, with TRBD1 matching 9 bases. Unmatched junction bases numbered 12, after V lost 6 bases and J lost 1 base. CDR1 and CDR2 (germline): LNHDA, SQIVND (reference sequence). This CDR3 spans 17 amino acids.

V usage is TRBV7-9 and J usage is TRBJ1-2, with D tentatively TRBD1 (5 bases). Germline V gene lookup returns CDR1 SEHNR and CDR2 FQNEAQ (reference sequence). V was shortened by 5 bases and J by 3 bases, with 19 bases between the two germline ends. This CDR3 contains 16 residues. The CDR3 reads CASSPRGGREDYGYTF. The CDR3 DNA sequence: TGTGCCAGCAGCCCAAGGGGCGGCAGGGAGGACTATGGCTACACCTTC.